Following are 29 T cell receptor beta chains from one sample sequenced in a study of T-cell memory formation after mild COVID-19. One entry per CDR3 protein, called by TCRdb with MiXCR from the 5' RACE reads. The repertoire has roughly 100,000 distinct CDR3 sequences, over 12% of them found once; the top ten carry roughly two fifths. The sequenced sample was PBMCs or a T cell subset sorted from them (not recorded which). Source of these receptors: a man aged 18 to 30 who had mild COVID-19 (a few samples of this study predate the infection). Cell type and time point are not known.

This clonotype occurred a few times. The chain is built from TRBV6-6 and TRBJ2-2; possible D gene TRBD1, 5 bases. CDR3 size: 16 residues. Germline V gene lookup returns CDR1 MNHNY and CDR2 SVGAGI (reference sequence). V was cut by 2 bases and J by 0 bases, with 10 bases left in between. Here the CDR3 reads CASSYVAGPNTGELFF. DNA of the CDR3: TGTGCCAGCAGTTACGTGGCAGGGCCGAACACCGGGGAGCTGTTTTTT.

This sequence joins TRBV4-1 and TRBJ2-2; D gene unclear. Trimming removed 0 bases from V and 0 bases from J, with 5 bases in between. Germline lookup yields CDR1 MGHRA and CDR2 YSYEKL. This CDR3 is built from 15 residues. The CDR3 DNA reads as TGCGCCAGCAGCCAAGAGAACACGAACACCGGGGAGCTGTTTTTT. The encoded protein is CASSQENTNTGELFF.

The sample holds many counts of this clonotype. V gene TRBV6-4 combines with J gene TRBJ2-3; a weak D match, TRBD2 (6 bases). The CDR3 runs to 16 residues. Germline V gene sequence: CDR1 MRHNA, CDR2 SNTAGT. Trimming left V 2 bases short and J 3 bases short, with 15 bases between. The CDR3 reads CASSDGGNPGTDTQYF. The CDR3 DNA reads TGTGCCAGCAGTGACGGGGGGAACCCTGGGACAGATACGCAGTATTTT.

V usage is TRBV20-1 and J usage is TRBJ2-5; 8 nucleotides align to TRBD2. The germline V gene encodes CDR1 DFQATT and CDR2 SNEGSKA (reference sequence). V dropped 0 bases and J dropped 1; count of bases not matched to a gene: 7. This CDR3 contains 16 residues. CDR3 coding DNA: TGCAGTGCTAGAGATCGGGGGGGAGACTTCCAAGAGACCCAGTACTTC. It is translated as CSARDRGGDFQETQYF.

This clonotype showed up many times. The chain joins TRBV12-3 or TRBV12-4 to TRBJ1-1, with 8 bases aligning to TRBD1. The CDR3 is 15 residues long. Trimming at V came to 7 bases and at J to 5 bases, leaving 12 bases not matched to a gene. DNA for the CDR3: TGTGCCAGCAACCACTTGCAGGGGGCGCAAACTGAAGCTTTCTTT. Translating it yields CASNHLQGAQTEAFF.

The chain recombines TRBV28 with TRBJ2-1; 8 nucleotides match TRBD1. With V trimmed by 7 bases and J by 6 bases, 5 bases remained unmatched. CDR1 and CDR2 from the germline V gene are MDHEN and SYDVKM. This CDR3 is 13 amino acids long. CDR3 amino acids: CASTLGTGNEQFF. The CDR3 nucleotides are TGTGCCAGCACTCTGGGGACAGGCAATGAGCAGTTCTTC. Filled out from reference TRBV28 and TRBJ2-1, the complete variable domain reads DVKVTQSSRYLVKRTGEKVFLECVQDMDHENMFWYRQDPGLGLRLIYFSYDVKMKEKGDIPEGYSVSREKKERFSLILESASTNQTSMYLCASTLGTGNEQFFGPGTRLTVL.

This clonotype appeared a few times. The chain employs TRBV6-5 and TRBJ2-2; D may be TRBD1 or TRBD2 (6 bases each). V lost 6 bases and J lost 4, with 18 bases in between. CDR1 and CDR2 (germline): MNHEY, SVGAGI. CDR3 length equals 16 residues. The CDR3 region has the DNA TGTGCCAGCAGACTTGGGGGGCTTAGCGGCACCGGGGAGCTGTTTTTT. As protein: CASRLGGLSGTGELFF.

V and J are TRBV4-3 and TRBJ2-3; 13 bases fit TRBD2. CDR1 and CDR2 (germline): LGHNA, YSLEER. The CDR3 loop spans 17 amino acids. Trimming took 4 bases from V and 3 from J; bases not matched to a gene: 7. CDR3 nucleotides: TGCGCCAGCAGCCGAACATCGACTAGCGGGGGGACAGATACGCAGTATTTT. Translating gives CASSRTSTSGGTDTQYF.

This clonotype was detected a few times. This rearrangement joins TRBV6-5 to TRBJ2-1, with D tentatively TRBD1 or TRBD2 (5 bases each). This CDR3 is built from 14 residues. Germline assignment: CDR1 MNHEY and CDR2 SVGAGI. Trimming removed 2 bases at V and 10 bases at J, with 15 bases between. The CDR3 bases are TGTGCCAGCAGTTACGTCCGCCAGGGAGACGAGCAGTTCTTC. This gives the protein CASSYVRQGDEQFF.

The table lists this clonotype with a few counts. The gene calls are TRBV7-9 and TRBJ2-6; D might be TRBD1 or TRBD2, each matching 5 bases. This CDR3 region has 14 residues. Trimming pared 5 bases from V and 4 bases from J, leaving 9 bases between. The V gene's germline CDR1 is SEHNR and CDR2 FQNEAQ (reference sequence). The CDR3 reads CASSEGLGANVLTF. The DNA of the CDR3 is TGTGCCAGCAGCGAGGGGCTCGGGGCCAACGTCCTGACTTTC.

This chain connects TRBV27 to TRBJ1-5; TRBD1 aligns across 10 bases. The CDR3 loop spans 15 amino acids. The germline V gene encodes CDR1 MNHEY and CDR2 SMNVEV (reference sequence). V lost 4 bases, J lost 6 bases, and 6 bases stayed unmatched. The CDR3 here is CASSSGQGGGQPQHF. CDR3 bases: TGTGCCAGCAGTTCAGGACAGGGGGGAGGTCAGCCCCAGCATTTT.

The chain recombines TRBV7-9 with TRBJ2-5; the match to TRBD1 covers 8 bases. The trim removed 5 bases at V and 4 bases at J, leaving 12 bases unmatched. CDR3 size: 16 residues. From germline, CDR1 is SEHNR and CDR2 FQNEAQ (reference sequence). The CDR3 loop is CASSLPGQGSRETQYF. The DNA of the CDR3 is TGTGCCAGCAGCCTTCCAGGACAGGGATCTCGAGAGACCCAGTACTTC.

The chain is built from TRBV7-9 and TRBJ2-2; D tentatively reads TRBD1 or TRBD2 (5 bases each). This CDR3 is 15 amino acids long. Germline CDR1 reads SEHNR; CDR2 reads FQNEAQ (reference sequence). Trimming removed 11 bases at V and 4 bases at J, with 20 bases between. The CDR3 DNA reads TGTGCCTCCGAGGACTGGCAGGGCGCCACCGGGGAGCTGTTTTTT. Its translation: CASEDWQGATGELFF.

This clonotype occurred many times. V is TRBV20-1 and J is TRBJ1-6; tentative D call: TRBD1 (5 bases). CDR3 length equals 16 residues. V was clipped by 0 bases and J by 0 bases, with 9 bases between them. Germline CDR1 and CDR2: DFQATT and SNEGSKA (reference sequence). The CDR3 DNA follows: TGCAGTGCTAGAGATGTCCAGGGCTCCTATAATTCACCCCTCCACTTT. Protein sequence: CSARDVQGSYNSPLHF.

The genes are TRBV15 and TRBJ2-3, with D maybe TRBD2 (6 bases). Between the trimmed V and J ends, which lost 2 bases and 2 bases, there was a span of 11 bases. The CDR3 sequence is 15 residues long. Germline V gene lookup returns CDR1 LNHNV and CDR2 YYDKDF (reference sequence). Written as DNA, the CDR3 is TGTGCCACCAGCAGACGTGGCGGGAACACAGATACGCAGTATTTT. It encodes CATSRRGGNTDTQYF.

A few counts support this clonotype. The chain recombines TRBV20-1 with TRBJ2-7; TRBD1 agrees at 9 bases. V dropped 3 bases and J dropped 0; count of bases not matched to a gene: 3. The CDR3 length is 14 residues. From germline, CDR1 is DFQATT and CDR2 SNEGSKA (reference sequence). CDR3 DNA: TGCAGTGCTAGCCGGGACAGGGACTCCTACGAGCAGTACGTC. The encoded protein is CSASRDRDSYEQYV.

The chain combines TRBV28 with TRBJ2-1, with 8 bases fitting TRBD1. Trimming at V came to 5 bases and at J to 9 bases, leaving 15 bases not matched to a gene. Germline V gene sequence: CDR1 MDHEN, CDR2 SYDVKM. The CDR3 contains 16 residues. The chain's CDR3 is CASSTFTVSGTGEQFF. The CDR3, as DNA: TGTGCCAGCAGTACCTTTACGGTTTCAGGGACAGGTGAGCAGTTCTTC.

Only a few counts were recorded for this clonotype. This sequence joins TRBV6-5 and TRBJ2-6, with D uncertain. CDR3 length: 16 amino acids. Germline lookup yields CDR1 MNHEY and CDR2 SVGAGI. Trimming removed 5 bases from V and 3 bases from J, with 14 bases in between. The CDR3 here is CASSTLSALGANVLTF. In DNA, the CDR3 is TGTGCCAGCAGTACCCTTTCGGCGCTTGGGGCCAACGTCCTGACTTTC.

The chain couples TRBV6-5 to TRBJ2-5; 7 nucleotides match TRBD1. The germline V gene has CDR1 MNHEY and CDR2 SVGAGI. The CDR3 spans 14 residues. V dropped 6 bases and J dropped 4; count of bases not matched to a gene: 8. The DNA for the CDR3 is TGTGCCAGCAGAAAAGAGGGGGCTCGAGAGACCCAGTACTTC. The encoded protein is CASRKEGARETQYF.

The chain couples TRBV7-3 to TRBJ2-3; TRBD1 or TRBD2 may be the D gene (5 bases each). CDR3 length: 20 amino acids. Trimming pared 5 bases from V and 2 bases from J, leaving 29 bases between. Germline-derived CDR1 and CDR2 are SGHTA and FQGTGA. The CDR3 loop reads CASSLSTIHTPGTITDTQYF. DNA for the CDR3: TGTGCCAGCAGCCTCTCGACTATCCACACGCCCGGGACCATCACAGATACGCAGTATTTT.

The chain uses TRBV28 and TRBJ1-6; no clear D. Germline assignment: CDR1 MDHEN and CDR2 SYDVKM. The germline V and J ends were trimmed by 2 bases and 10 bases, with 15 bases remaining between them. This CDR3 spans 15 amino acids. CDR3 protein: CASSLLASLRSPLHF. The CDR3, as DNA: TGTGCCAGCAGTTTACTCGCGTCCCTGAGGTCACCCCTCCACTTT.

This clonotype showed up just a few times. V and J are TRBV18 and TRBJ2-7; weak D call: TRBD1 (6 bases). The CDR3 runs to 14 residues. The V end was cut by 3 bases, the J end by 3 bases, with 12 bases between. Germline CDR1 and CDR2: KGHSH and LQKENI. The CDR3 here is CASSPDSGGYEQYV. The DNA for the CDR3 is TGTGCCAGCTCACCGGACAGCGGAGGCTACGAGCAGTACGTC.

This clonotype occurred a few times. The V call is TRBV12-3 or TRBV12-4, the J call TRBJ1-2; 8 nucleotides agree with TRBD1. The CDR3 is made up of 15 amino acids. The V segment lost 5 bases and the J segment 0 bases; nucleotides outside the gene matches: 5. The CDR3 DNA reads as TGTGCCAGCAGTCCAGGACAGGGAACTAACTATGGCTACACCTTC. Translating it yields CASSPGQGTNYGYTF.

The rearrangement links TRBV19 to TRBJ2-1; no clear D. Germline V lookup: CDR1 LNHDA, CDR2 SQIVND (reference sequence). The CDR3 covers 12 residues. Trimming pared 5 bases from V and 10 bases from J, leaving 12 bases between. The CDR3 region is CASSYQRREQFF. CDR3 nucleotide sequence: TGTGCCAGTAGTTACCAGAGAAGAGAGCAGTTCTTC. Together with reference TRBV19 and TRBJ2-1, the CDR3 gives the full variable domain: DGGITQSPKYLFRKEGQNVTLSCEQNLNHDAMYWYRQDPGQGLRLIYYSQIVNDFQKGDIAEGYSVSREKKESFPLTVTSAQKNPTAFYLCASSYQRREQFFGPGTRLTVL.

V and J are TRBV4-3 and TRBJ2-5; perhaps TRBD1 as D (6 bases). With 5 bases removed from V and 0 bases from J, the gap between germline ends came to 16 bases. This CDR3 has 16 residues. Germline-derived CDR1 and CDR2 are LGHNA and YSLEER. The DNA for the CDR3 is TGCGCCAGCAGCACCACGGGTCAGGGGTACCAAGAGACCCAGTACTTC. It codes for CASSTTGQGYQETQYF.

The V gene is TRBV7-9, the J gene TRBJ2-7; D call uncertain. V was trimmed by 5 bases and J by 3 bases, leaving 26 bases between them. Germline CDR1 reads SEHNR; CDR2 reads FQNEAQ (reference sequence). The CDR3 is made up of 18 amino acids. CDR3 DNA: TGTGCCAGCAGCCAGCCGGTGGGATCCCAAGGAGTGCTCTACGAGCAGTACTTC. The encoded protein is CASSQPVGSQGVLYEQYF. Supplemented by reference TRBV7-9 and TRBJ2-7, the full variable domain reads DTGVSQNPRHKITKRGQNVTFRCDPISEHNRLYWYRQTLGQGPEFLTYFQNEAQLEKSRLLSDRFSAERPKGSFSTLEIQRTEQGDSAMYLCASSQPVGSQGVLYEQYFGPGTRLTVT.

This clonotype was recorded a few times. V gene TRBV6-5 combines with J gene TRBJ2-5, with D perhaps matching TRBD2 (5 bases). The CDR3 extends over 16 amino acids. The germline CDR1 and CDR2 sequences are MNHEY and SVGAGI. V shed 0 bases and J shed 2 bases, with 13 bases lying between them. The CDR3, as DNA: TGTGCCAGCAGTTACTCATCTCGGACTCAACAAGAGACCCAGTACTTC. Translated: CASSYSSRTQQETQYF.

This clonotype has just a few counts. CDR3 amino acids: CAISESSGSAYEQYF. The CDR3 nucleotides read TGTGCCATCAGTGAGTCGTCGGGAAGCGCCTACGAGCAGTACTTC. J is TRBJ2-7 and V is TRBV10-3; the D gene is possibly TRBD2 (5 bases). The CDR3 loop spans 15 amino acids. Germline loops: CDR1 ENHRY, CDR2 SYGVKD. V was shortened by 0 bases and J by 2 bases, with 11 bases between the two germline ends.

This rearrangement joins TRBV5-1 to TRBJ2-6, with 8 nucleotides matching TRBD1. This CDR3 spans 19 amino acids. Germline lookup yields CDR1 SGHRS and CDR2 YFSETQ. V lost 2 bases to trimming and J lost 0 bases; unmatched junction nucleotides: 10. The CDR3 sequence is CASSLYGTGLISGANVLTF. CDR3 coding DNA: TGCGCCAGCAGCTTATATGGGACAGGCTTAATCTCTGGGGCCAACGTCCTGACTTTC.